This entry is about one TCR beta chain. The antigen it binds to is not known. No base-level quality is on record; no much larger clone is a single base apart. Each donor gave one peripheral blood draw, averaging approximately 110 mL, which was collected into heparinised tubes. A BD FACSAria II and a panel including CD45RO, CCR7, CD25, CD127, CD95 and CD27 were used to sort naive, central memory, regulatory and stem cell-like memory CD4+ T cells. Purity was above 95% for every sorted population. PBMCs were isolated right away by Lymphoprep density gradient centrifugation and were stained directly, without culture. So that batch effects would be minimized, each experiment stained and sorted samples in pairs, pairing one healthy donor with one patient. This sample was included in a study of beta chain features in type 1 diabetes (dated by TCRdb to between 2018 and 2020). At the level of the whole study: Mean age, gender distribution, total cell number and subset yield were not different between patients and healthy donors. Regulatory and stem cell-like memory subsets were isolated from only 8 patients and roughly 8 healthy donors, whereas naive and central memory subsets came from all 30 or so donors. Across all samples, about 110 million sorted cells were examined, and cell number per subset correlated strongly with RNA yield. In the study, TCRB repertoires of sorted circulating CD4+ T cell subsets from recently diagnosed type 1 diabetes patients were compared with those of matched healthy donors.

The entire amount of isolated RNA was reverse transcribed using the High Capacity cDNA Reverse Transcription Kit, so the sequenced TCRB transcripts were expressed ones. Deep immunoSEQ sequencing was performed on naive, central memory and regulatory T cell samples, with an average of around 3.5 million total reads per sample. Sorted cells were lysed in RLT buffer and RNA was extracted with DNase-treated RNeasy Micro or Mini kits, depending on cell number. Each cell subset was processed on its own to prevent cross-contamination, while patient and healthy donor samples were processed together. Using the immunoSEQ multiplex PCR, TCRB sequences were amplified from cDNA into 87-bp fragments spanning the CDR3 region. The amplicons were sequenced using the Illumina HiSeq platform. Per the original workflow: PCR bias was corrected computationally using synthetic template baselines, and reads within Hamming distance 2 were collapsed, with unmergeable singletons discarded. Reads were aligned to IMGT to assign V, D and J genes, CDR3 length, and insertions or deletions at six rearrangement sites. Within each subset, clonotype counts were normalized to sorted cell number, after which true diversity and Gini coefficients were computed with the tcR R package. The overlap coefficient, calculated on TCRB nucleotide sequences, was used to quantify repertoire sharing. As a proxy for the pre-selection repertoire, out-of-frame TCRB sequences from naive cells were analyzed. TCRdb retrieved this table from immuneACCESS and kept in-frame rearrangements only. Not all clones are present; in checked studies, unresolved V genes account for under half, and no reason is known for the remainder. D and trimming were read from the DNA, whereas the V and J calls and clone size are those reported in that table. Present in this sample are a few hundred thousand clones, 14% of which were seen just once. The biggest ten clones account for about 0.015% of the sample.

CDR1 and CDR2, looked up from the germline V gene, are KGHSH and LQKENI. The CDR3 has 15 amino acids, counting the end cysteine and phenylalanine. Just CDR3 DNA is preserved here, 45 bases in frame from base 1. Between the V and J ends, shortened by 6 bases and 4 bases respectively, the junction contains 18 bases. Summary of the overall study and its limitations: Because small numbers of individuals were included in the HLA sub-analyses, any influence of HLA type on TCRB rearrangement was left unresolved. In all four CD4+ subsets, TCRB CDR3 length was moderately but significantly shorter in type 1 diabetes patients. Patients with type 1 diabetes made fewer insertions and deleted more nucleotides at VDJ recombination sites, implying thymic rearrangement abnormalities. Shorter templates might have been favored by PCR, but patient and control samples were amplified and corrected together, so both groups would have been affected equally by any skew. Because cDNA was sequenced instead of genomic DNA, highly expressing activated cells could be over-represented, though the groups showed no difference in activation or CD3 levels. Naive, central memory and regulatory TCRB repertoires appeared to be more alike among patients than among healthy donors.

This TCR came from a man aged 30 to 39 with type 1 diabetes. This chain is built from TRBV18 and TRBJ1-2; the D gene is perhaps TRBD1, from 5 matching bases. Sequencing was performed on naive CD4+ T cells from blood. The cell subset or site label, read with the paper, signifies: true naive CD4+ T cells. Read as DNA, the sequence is TGTGCCAGCTCCCAAGAACAGGAGTCATCCTATGGCTACACCTTC. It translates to CASSQEQESSYGYTF. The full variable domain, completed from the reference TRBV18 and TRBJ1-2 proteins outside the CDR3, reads NAGVMQNPRHLVRRRGQEARLRCSPMKGHSHVYWYRQLPEEGLKFMVYLQKENIIDESGMPKERFSAEFPKEGPSILRIQQVVRGDSAAYFCASSQEQESSYGYTFGSGTRLTVV.